This T cell receptor beta chain was identified in a study of OX40 agonist ivuxolimab in advanced cancers. Study overall: Cohort: 75% to 90% men, mean age approximately 60, aged about 20 to 90. It was permissible to have had prior anti-PD-1, anti-PD-L1 or anti-CTLA-4 therapy, and around 40% had some. Study results and limitations: Some nonresponders also had low normalized T-cell clonal expansion.

Details on this clone: Its specificity is not known.

The CDR3 totals 16 residues. The V end lost 0 bases, the J end lost 8 bases, and 19 bases lay between the germline ends. Per the germline V gene, CDR1 is MNHEY and CDR2 is SVGAGI. Libraries were prepared by immunoSEQ multiplex PCR; TCRdb keeps only in-frame clonotypes and omits some of them. Here the sample spans around 25,000 clones, 60% to 80% being singletons. The V and J genes are TRBV6-5 and TRBJ1-1; tentative D call: TRBD1 (5 bases). This clonotype was obtained from an adult with an advanced solid tumor such as melanoma, head and neck, liver or kidney cancer. The sample in question was CD4+ or CD8+ T cells sorted from blood, obtained in a trial of the OX40 agonist ivuxolimab. For the CDR3, the DNA is TGTGCCAGCAGTTACTCAGGGGCAGTACCGGGGCCGGAAGCTTTCTTT. Protein: CASSYSGAVPGPEAFF.